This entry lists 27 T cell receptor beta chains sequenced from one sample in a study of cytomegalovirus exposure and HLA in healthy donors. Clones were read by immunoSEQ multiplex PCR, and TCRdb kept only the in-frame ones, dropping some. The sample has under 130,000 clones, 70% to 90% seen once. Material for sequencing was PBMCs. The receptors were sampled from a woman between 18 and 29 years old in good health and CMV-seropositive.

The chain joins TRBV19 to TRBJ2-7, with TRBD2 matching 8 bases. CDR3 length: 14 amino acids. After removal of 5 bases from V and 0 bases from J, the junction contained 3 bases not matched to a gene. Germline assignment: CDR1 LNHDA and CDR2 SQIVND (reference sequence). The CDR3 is CASSSSGSSYEQYF. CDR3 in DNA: TGTGCCAGTAGTTCGAGCGGGAGCTCCTACGAGCAGTACTTC. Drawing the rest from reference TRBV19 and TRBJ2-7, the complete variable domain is DGGITQSPKYLFRKEGQNVTLSCEQNLNHDAMYWYRQDPGQGLRLIYYSQIVNDFQKGDIAEGYSVSREKKESFPLTVTSAQKNPTAFYLCASSSSGSSYEQYFGPGTRLTVT.

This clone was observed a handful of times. CDR3 in DNA: TGTGCCAGCAGCTTTTCCCTCCGTTCTCTCTATGGCTACACCTTC. Translation gives CASSFSLRSLYGYTF. The chain uses TRBV7-8 and TRBJ1-2; D gene uncertain. This CDR3 has 15 residues. The germline V gene has CDR1 SGHVS and CDR2 FQNEAQ. V lost 3 bases and J lost 4, with 15 bases in between.

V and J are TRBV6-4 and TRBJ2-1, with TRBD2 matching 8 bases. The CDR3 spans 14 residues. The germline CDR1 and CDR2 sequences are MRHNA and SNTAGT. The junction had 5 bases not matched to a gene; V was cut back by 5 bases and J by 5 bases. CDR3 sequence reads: CASSKREWDNEQFF. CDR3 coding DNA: TGTGCCAGCAGTAAGCGGGAGTGGGACAATGAGCAGTTCTTC.

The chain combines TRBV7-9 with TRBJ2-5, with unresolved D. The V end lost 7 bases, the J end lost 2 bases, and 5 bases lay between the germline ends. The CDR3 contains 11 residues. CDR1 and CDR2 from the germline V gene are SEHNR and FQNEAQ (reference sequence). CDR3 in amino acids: CASTTQETQYF. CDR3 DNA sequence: TGTGCCAGCACCACTCAAGAGACCCAGTACTTC.

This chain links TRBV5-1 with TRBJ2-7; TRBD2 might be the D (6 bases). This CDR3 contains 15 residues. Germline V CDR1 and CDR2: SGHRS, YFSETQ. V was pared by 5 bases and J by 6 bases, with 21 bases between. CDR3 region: CASRSPGLSAREQYF. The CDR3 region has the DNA TGCGCCAGCAGATCCCCGGGACTCTCCGCCCGCGAGCAGTACTTC.

This CDR3 reads CASSLGGRETQYF. CDR3 DNA sequence: TGTGCCAGCAGTTTAGGAGGTCGGGAGACCCAGTACTTC. The chain carries TRBV27 and TRBJ2-5; D perhaps matches TRBD2 (5 bases). The V gene lost 2 bases and the J gene lost 5 bases, with 9 bases spanning the gap. Per germline, CDR1 MNHEY and CDR2 SMNVEV (reference sequence). This CDR3 region has 13 residues.

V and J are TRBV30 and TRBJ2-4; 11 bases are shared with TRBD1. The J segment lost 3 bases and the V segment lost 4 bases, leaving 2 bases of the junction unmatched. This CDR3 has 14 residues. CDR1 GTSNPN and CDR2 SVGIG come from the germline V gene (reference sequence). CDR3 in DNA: TGTGCCTGGATGGGACAGGGGGACAAAAACATTCAGTACTTC. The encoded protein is CAWMGQGDKNIQYF. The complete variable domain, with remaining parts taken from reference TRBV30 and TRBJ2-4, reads SQTIHQWPATLVQPVGSPLSLECTVEGTSNPNLYWYRQAAGRGLQLLFYSVGIGQISSEVPQNLSASRPQDRQFILSSKKLLLSDSGFYLCAWMGQGDKNIQYFGAGTRLSVL.

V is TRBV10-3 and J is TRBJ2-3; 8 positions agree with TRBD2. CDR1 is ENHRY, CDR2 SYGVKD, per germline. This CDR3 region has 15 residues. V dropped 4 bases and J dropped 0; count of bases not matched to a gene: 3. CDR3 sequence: CAISVSSGSTDTQYF. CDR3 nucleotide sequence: TGTGCCATCAGTGTTTCTAGCGGGAGCACAGATACGCAGTATTTT.

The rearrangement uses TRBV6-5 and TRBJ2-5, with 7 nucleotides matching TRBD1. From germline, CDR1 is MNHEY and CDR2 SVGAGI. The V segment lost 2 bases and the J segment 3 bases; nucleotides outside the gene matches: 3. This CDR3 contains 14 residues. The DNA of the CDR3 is TGTGCCAGCAGTTACGACAGGGTAAAAGAGACCCAGTACTTC. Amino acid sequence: CASSYDRVKETQYF.

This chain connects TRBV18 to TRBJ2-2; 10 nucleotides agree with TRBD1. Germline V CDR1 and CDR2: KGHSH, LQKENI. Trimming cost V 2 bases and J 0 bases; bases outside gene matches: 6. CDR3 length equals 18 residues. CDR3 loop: CASSPVPGQGTNTGELFF. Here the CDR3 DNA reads TGTGCCAGCTCACCAGTTCCGGGACAGGGGACGAACACCGGGGAGCTGTTTTTT.

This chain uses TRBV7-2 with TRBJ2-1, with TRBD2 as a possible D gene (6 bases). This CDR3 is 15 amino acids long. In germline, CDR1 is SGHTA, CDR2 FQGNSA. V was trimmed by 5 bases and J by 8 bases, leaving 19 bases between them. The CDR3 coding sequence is TGTGCCAGCAGCCCATCCTGGGCGGGAAGATATGAGCAGTTCTTC. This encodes CASSPSWAGRYEQFF. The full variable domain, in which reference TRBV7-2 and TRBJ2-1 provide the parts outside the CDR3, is GAGVSQSPSNKVTEKGKDVELRCDPISGHTALYWYRQSLGQGLEFLIYFQGNSAPDKSGLPSDRFSAERTGGSVSTLTIQRTQQEDSAVYLCASSPSWAGRYEQFFGPGTRLTVL.

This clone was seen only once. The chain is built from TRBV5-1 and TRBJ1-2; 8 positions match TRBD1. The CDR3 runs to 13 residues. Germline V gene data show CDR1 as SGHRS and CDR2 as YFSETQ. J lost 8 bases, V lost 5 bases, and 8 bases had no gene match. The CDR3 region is CASSQQGESGYTF. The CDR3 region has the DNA TGCGCCAGCAGTCAACAGGGGGAGAGCGGCTACACCTTC.

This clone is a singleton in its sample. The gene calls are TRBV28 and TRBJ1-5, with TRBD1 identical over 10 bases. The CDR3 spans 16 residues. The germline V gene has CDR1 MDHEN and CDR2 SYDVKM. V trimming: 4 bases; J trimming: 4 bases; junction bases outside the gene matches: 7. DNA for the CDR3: TGTGCCAGCAGTTACTCGACGGGACAGGGGAATCAGCCCCAGCATTTT. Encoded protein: CASSYSTGQGNQPQHF.

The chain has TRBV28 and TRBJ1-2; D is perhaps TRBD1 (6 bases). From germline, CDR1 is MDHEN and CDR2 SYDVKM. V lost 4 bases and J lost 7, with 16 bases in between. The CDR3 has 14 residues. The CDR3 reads CASSSPRGAGGYTF. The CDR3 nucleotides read TGTGCCAGCAGTTCACCTCGGGGGGCAGGTGGCTACACCTTC.

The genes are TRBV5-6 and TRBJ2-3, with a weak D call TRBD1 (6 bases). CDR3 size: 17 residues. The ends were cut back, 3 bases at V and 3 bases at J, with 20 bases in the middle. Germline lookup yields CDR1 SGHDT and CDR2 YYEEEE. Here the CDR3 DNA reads TGTGCCAGCAGCTCCGCCGGGACACGTTTTCCGACAGATACGCAGTATTTT. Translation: CASSSAGTRFPTDTQYF.

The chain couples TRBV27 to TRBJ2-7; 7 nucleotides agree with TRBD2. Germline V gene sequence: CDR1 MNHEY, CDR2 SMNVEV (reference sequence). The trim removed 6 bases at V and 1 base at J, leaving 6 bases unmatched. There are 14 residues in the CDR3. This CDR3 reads CASSPRGGSYEQYF. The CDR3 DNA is TGTGCCAGCAGCCCTCGGGGAGGGTCCTACGAGCAGTACTTC.

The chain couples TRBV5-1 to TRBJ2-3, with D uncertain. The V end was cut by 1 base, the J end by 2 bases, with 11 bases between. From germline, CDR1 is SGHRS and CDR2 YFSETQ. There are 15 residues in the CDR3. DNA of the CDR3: TGCGCCAGCAGCTTGAGGTCGGGTAACACAGATACGCAGTATTTT. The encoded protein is CASSLRSGNTDTQYF.

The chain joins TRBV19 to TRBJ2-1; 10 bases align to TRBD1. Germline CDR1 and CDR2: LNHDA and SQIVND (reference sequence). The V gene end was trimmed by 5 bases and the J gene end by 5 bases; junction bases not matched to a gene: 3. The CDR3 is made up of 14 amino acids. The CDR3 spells CASSRTGGNNEQFF. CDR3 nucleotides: TGTGCCAGTAGTCGGACAGGGGGTAACAATGAGCAGTTCTTC.

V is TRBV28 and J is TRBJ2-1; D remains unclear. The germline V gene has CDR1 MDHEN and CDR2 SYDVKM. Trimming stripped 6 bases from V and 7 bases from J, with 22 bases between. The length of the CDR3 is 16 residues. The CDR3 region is CASSLPYSEIPNEQFF. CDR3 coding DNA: TGTGCCAGCAGCCTCCCTTACAGTGAAATACCGAATGAGCAGTTCTTC.

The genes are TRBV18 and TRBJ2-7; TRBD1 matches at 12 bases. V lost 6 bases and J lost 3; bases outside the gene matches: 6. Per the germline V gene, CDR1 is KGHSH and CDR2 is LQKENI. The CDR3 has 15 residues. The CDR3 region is CASSSGTGGLYEQYF. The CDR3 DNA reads TGTGCCAGCTCGTCCGGGACAGGGGGCCTCTACGAGCAGTACTTC.

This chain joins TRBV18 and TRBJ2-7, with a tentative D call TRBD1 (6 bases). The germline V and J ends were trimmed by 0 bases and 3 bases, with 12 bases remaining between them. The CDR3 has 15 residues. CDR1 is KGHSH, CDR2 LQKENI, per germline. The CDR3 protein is CASSPPAGTIYEQYF. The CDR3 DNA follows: TGTGCCAGCTCACCACCAGCAGGGACAATCTACGAGCAGTACTTC.

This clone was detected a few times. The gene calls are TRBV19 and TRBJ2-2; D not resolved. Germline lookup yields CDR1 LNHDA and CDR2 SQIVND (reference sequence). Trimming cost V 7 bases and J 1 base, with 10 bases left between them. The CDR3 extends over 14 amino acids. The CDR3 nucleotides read TGTGCCAGTATGTCTTTCTGGAACACCGGGGAGCTGTTTTTT. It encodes CASMSFWNTGELFF.

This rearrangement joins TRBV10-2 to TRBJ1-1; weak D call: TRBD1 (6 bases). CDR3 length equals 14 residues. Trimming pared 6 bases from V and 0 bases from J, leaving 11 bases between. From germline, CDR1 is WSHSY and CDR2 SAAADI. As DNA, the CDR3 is TGCGCCAGCAGACAGGGTGCGTTGAACACTGAAGCTTTCTTT. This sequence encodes CASRQGALNTEAFF.

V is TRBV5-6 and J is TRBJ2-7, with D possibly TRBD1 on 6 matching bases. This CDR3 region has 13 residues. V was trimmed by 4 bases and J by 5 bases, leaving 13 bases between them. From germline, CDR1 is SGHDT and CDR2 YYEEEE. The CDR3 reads CASSPTGLHEQYF. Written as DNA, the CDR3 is TGTGCCAGCAGCCCAACAGGGCTCCACGAGCAGTACTTC.

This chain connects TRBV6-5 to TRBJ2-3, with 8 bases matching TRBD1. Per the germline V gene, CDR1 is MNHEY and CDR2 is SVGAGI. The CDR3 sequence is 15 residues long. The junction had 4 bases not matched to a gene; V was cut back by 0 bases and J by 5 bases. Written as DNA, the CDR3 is TGTGCCAGCAGTTACTCGAGAGACAGGGGAGATACGCAGTATTTT. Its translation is CASSYSRDRGDTQYF.

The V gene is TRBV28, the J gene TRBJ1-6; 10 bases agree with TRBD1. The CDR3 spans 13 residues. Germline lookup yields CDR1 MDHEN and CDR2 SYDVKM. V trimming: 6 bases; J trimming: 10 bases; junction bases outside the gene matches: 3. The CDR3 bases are TGTGCCAGCAGAGACAGGGGGCAATCACCCCTCCACTTT. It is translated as CASRDRGQSPLHF.

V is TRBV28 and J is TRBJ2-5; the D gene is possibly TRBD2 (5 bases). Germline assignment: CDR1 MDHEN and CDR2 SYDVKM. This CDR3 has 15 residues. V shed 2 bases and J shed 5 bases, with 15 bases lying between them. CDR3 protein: CASSLSSAFVETQYF. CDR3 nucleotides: TGTGCCAGCAGTTTAAGTAGCGCGTTTGTGGAGACCCAGTACTTC.